This entry is about one T cell receptor beta chain. Its matching antigen is unknown. Each TCR library used 3500 ng of total RNA. Reanalyzing the 5' RACE reads, TCRdb keeps one entry per CDR3 protein, without DNA. The repertoire table contains roughly 90,000 distinct CDR3 sequences. Germline V lookup: CDR1 KGHSH, CDR2 LQKENI. CDR3 length: 15 residues. Investigators pulled total RNA out of whole blood and did not sort T cells. These data are taken from a study of monozygotic twins with inflammatory bowel disease. General study points: Patients got different immunosuppressive treatments, which may have made their repertoires more variable. Those with IBD had lower TCRbeta diversity (inverse Simpson) than their healthy co-twins did.

This chain connects TRBV18 to TRBJ2-1; TCRdb outputs TRBD2, but without DNA this stays unchecked. This receptor was identified in a human donor with ulcerative colitis or Crohn's disease, or a healthy co-twin of an affected twin (not recorded which). Sequenced material: blood. CDR3 protein: CASSPSTREGNEQFF.